This is a list of T cell receptor beta chains from one sample in a study of CXCR3-negative and CXCR3-positive naive CD8 T cells. Reanalyzing the 5' RACE reads, TCRdb keeps one entry per CDR3 protein, without DNA. The sample holds about 120,000 distinct CDR3 sequences. The sequenced sample was naive CXCR3- CD8+ T cells from blood. Receptors originate from a human donor in good health. Some clones in this sample may be carry-over from other donors' samples. The CDR3 runs from the conserved cysteine through the conserved F or W.

>TRBJ2-3|TRBV6-2/TRBV6-3|18
CASSLRLAGGRKADTQYF
>TRBJ1-1|TRBV27|15
CASSLIGTALTEAFF
>TRBJ2-3|TRBV7-8|15
CASSLASGLTDTQYF
>TRBJ2-1|TRBV6-5|16
CASSPVTGPRGSEQFF
>TRBJ2-7|TRBV25-1|17
CASSDSLTLAEGFEQYF
>TRBJ2-7|TRBV28|14
CASSSSPFDNEQYF
>TRBJ1-1|TRBV2|12
CASSEAGTEAFF
>TRBJ2-7|TRBV4-1|15
CASSQDPGVMYEQYF
>TRBJ1-1|TRBV28|17
CASSLLGLSRGVTEAFF
>TRBJ2-2|TRBV29-1|15
CSVPRTSGRAGELFF
>TRBJ2-2|TRBV29-1|15
CSVEDRLAATGELFF
>TRBJ2-7|TRBV3-1|15
CASSQEAGTAYEQYF
>TRBJ2-7|TRBV5-5|14
CASSWMDGAYEQYF
>TRBJ1-3|TRBV12-3/TRBV12-4|13
CASDSGAGNTIYF
>TRBJ2-5|TRBV12-3/TRBV12-4|13
CASSQGVKETQYF
>TRBJ1-5|TRBV20-1|15
CSARMTENSNQPQHF
>TRBJ2-7|TRBV12-3/TRBV12-4|15
CASSLVEGGPVEQYF
>TRBJ2-7|TRBV12-3/TRBV12-4|16
CASSLSSGTLPYEQYF
>TRBJ2-7|TRBV6-6|14
CASRDRAISYEQYF
>TRBJ2-7|TRBV9|13
CASSVDDFYEQYF
>TRBJ2-2|TRBV4-3|15
CASSRRGRSTGELFF
>TRBJ1-1|TRBV6-5|15
CASSSGGNGYAEAFF
>TRBJ2-1|TRBV28|16
CASSSSTSVLYNEQFF
>TRBJ2-7|TRBV15|11
CATSLDPEQYF
>TRBJ2-5|TRBV23-1|16
CASSQGRRRRGKTQYF
>TRBJ2-7|TRBV29-1|15
CSVVLVGLRGYEQYF
>TRBJ2-1|TRBV28|15
CASRAPSAGYNEQFF
>TRBJ2-3|TRBV5-1|16
CASSSAWAGGTDTQYF
>TRBJ1-3|TRBV7-9|16
CASSLDGTNSGNTIYF
>TRBJ1-2|TRBV28|15
CASSDYREYNYGYTF
>TRBJ2-7|TRBV5-1|15
CASSGTSGRENEQYF
>TRBJ1-1|TRBV6-6|16
CASSYWKRDGDTEAFF
>TRBJ2-5|TRBV12-3/TRBV12-4|16
CASSLGAPLRQETQYF
>TRBJ2-3|TRBV14|17
CASSPPWGTGVTDTQYF
>TRBJ2-7|TRBV29-1|14
CSVGGRVVTYEQYF
>TRBJ2-7|TRBV5-1|14
CASSLAIGGGEQYF
>TRBJ2-2|TRBV15|16
CATSRTSGELAGELFF
>TRBJ2-1|TRBV29-1|11
CSASGNNEQFF
>TRBJ2-7|TRBV29-1|12
CSVMDNPYEQYF
>TRBJ2-7|TRBV7-7|15
CASSPRTGGFDEQYF
>TRBJ1-1|TRBV6-1|14
CASSLGRGLTEAFF
>TRBJ1-2|TRBV4-3|14
CASSQGREVHGYTF
>TRBJ1-4|TRBV7-9|15
CASSSDPSDNEKLFF
>TRBJ1-1|TRBV7-3|13
CASRLGWGTEAFF
>TRBJ1-1|TRBV28|15
CASSSAGAFGTEAFF
>TRBJ2-7|TRBV5-6|21
CASSLEWPDGQEEIPDYEQYF
>TRBJ1-1|TRBV5-6|18
CASSFATPGPPLNTEAFF
>TRBJ2-2|TRBV7-6|16
CASSPFGRANTGELFF
>TRBJ2-3|TRBV28|12
CASSQWVDTQYF
>TRBJ2-3|TRBV29-1|15
CSPIRRPLGVDTQYF